The entry that follows covers one T cell receptor beta chain sequence. This entry comes from a study of shared clonotypes between healthy human individuals. V gave up 6 bases and J gave up 8 bases; unmatched junction bases: 12. Germline assignment: CDR1 SGHAT and CDR2 FQNNGV. The CDR3 spans 14 residues. TCRdb's copy holds only in-frame clones and misses some; the assay was immunoSEQ multiplex PCR. The table includes roughly 2.6 million clones, more than 80% detected once. This chain joins TRBV11-2 and TRBJ1-2, with TRBD1 matching 7 bases. The sequence was obtained from a man aged 18-30 years in good health. Sample: naive CD4+ T cells sorted from blood. This sample's subset: CD45RA+ positively selected. As DNA, the CDR3 is TGTGCCAGCAGTTATCCACAGGGGAGAGGCGGCTACACCTTC. Translation: CASSYPQGRGGYTF.